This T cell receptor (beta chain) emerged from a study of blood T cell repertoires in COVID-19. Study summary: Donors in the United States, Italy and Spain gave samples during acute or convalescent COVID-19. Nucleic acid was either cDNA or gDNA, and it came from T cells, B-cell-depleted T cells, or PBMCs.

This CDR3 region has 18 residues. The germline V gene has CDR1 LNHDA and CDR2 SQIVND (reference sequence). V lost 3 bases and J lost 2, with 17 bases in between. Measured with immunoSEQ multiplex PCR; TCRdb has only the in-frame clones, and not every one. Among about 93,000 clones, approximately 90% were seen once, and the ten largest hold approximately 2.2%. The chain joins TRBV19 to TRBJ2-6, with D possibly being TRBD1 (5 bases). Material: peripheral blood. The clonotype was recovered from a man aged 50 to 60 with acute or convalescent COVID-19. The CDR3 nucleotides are TGTGCCAGTAGTATTTCGGGTCAGGGTTTGGCTGGGGCCAACGTCCTGACTTTC. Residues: CASSISGQGLAGANVLTF. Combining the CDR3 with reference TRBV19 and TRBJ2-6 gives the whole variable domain DGGITQSPKYLFRKEGQNVTLSCEQNLNHDAMYWYRQDPGQGLRLIYYSQIVNDFQKGDIAEGYSVSREKKESFPLTVTSAQKNPTAFYLCASSISGQGLAGANVLTFGAGSRLTVL.